This TCR beta chain was sequenced during a study of identifying expanded T cells in peripheral blood. Germline V lookup: CDR1 SGHVS, CDR2 FNYEAQ. The ends were cut back, 5 bases at V and 0 bases at J, with 17 bases in the middle. This CDR3 spans 17 amino acids. TCRdb keeps only in-frame clones here, not all; method: immunoSEQ multiplex PCR. The repertoire holds about 86,000 clones, with roughly 87% as singletons. In regard to this clone: Its antigen is unknown.

During the collection period, no donor immune events like infections were recorded. The study, taken as a whole, reports: Approximately two-week clone count variance significantly increased as total template count grew. About 1.2 clones differed between technical replicates, versus approximately 17 and 20 over time.

This clonotype was obtained from a person aged 18 to 70 in good health. The source material was blood. The chain joins TRBV7-6 to TRBJ2-4; D possibly corresponds to TRBD1 (6 bases). CDR3: CASSRRPIQGAKNIQYF. Written as DNA, the CDR3 is TGTGCCAGCAGCCGACGCCCAATACAGGGAGCCAAAAACATTCAGTACTTC.